This T cell receptor beta chain was profiled in a study of tumor and adjacent non-tumor tissue in lung cancer. Study-level results: TCR diversity was significantly greater in tumor than normal lung tissue.

No cell sorting was done before RNA was extracted from the tissue. The normal lung tissue was taken more than 3 cm from the tumor edge. Three rounds of nested PCR, following a modified ARM-PCR protocol, produced the TCRbeta library. TCRdb recomputed calls from the multiplex PCR reads with MiXCR, one row per CDR3 protein. The sample carries 98,000 or so distinct CDR3 sequences, less than 85% recorded once. This clonotype has ten or more counts. Its antigen is unidentified. Trimming removed 7 bases at V and 4 bases at J, with 13 bases between. The CDR3 covers 13 residues. CDR1 is MNHEY and CDR2 is SVGEGT in the germline V gene.

The TCR sequence derives from a man between 60 and 70 years old with small cell lung cancer. The chain joins TRBV6-2 or TRBV6-3 to TRBJ1-1; no clear D. What was sequenced was distant non-tumor lung tissue. CDR3 DNA: TGTGCCAGCAATGTGGGGTGGGGCACTGAAGCTTTCTTT. It codes for CASNVGWGTEAFF.